This T cell receptor (beta chain) is drawn from a study of beta chain features in type 1 diabetes. Study at large: Similarity in age, gender and cell yields was seen between patients and healthy donors. General study points: Fewer insertions but more deletions were seen at VDJ junctions in type 1 diabetes patients. A moderate, significant TCRB CDR3 shortening appeared in type 1 diabetes across four CD4+ subsets. A possible short-template PCR bias applies equally to patients and controls.

cDNA synthesis used the whole RNA isolate, giving expressed TCRB sequences. The protocol was immunoSEQ multiplex PCR, while the TCRdb copy is restricted to in-frame clones and leaves out a portion. The table shows some 140,000 clones, with approximately 10% occurring only once. This clone was seen a handful of times. Its matching antigen is unknown. Based on CD45RO/CCR7/CD25/CD127/CD95/CD27, CD4+ regulatory, stem cell-like memory, naive and central memory cells were sorted. V was pared by 3 bases and J by 1 base, with 10 bases between. CDR1 is LGHNA, CDR2 YSLEER, per germline. There are 15 residues in the CDR3.

The chain employs TRBV4-3 and TRBJ2-1; D gene uncertain. This sequence originates from a man aged 25-45 years with type 1 diabetes. The sample comprised central memory CD4+ T cells from blood. CDR3 region: CASSQETRSYNEQFF. CDR3 DNA: TGCGCCAGCAGCCAGGAGACTCGTTCCTACAATGAGCAGTTCTTC.